The 29 T cell receptor beta chains in this list originate from one sample, sequenced in a study of T cell responses to AZD1222 COVID-19 vaccine. The assay was immunoSEQ multiplex PCR, and TCRdb's table has in-frame clones only and misses some. The table shows about 120,000 clones, with 92% occurring only once. The specimen comprised peripheral blood, sampled on day 0 of AZD1222 vaccination. The receptor source for this set is an adult in good health.

This chain connects TRBV9 to TRBJ1-2; no clear D gene. Trimming pared 4 bases from V and 8 bases from J, leaving 9 bases between. This CDR3 has 11 amino acids. Looked up from germline, CDR1 is SGDLS and CDR2 is YYNGEE. The CDR3 bases are TGTGCCAGCAGCTCCTACGGGGGCTACACCTTC. It specifies CASSSYGGYTF.

The chain recombines TRBV2 with TRBJ1-4; 8 bases are a match to TRBD1. The V and J ends lost 5 bases and 0 bases, in that order; junction bases with no gene match: 8. Germline CDR1 and CDR2: SNHLY and FYNNEI. The CDR3 is made up of 17 amino acids. The CDR3 loop is CASSQPGGRATNEKLFF. The CDR3 DNA reads TGTGCCAGCAGTCAGCCAGGGGGCAGGGCAACTAATGAAAAACTGTTTTTT.

The chain has TRBV5-8 and TRBJ2-2; 9 bases match TRBD2. CDR3 length equals 16 residues. Losses at the gene ends were 0 bases for V and 3 bases for J; bases not matched to a gene: 3. Germline values: CDR1 SGHTS, CDR2 YDEGEE. CDR3 amino acids: CASSLALAGHTGELFF. The CDR3 coding sequence is TGTGCCAGCAGCTTGGCCCTAGCGGGACACACCGGGGAGCTGTTTTTT.

This chain uses TRBV11-2 with TRBJ1-2, with no clear D. CDR1 SGHAT and CDR2 FQNNGV come from the germline V gene. This CDR3 region has 15 residues. Trimming cost V 5 bases and J 2 bases, with 15 bases left between them. CDR3: CASSLGWGVNYGYTF. CDR3 nucleotides: TGTGCCAGCAGCCTCGGATGGGGAGTAAACTATGGCTACACCTTC.

This clone has only one observation. The chain recombines TRBV30 with TRBJ2-3, with 7 bases matching TRBD2. Germline V gene data show CDR1 as GTSNPN and CDR2 as SVGIG (reference sequence). This CDR3 has 12 amino acids. V dropped 3 bases and J dropped 9; count of bases not matched to a gene: 6. The CDR3 loop reads CAWRPGLRTQYF. The CDR3 nucleotides read TGTGCCTGGAGGCCGGGACTAAGAACGCAGTATTTT.

The genes are TRBV6-5 and TRBJ1-1, with D uncertain. The V and J ends lost 5 bases and 6 bases respectively, with 19 bases between them. The CDR3 is 15 amino acids. Germline loops: CDR1 MNHEY, CDR2 SVGAGI. CDR3 loop: CASSPPGNRGAEAFF. The CDR3 bases are TGTGCCAGCAGTCCTCCGGGAAACCGTGGGGCTGAAGCTTTCTTT.

The CDR3 here is CASSNPEGYGYTF. The CDR3 nucleotides are TGCGCCAGCAGCAACCCGGAGGGCTATGGCTACACCTTC. The V gene is TRBV5-1, the J gene TRBJ1-2, with no clear D. The CDR3 runs 13 residues. The V and J ends lost 4 bases and 4 bases respectively, with 11 bases between them. Germline CDR1 and CDR2: SGHRS and YFSETQ.

This clone was observed once. This chain joins TRBV9 and TRBJ2-1; 10 bases are a match to TRBD2. V was pared by 4 bases and J by 3 bases, with 4 bases of the junction left unmatched. The CDR3 contains 15 residues. Germline-derived CDR1 and CDR2 are SGDLS and YYNGEE. The CDR3 nucleotides read TGTGCCAGCAGCTTAGGACTAGCGGACTACAATGAGCAGTTCTTC. This codes for CASSLGLADYNEQFF.

The rearrangement joins TRBV19 to TRBJ2-1; D is uncertain. The CDR3 length is 13 residues. Germline CDR1 LNHDA, CDR2 SQIVND (reference sequence). V dropped 4 bases and J dropped 3 bases, with 7 bases sitting between them. The CDR3 sequence: CASSTPFYNEQFF. The CDR3 DNA sequence: TGTGCCAGTAGTACACCGTTCTACAATGAGCAGTTCTTC.

The gene calls are TRBV19 and TRBJ1-1; 9 nucleotides align to TRBD1. This CDR3 spans 16 amino acids. The ends lost 1 base at V and 1 base at J; junction bases unmatched: 4. Germline loops: CDR1 LNHDA, CDR2 SQIVND (reference sequence). The CDR3 nucleotides are TGTGCCAGTAGTATAGCCGACAGGGGGTGGAACACTGAAGCTTTCTTT. Protein product: CASSIADRGWNTEAFF.

The V call is TRBV6-6, the J call TRBJ1-3, with a tentative D call TRBD1 (5 bases). Germline CDR1 is MNHNY and CDR2 is SVGAGI (reference sequence). Trimming took off 6 bases at V and 2 bases at J, with 14 bases between the two ends. This CDR3 is 15 amino acids long. CDR3 region: CASSRDPRAGNTIYF. The CDR3 DNA reads as TGTGCCAGCAGCCGGGACCCTCGGGCTGGAAACACCATATATTTT.

V is TRBV5-1 and J is TRBJ1-6; 7 bases fit TRBD1. The CDR3 has 17 residues. Per the germline V gene, CDR1 is SGHRS and CDR2 is YFSETQ. J was trimmed by 5 bases and V by 2 bases; bases with no gene match: 10. The CDR3 coding sequence is TGCGCCAGCAGCTTCGTCCAAGGCACAGGGGATAATTCACCCCTCCACTTT. Encoded protein: CASSFVQGTGDNSPLHF.

This chain joins TRBV30 and TRBJ2-5; D possibly corresponds to TRBD2 (6 bases). The CDR3 runs 13 residues. The germline CDR1 and CDR2 sequences are GTSNPN and SVGIG (reference sequence). Trimming left V 3 bases short and J 7 bases short, with 15 bases between. For the CDR3, the DNA is TGTGCCTGGAGGGATGGAGGGCCAGGGACCCAGTACTTC. It encodes CAWRDGGPGTQYF.

This sequence joins TRBV29-1 and TRBJ1-1; 7 bases are a match to TRBD1. Germline CDR1 reads SQVTM; CDR2 reads ANQGSEA. The junction had 16 bases not matched to a gene; V was cut back by 6 bases and J by 6 bases. This CDR3 contains 15 residues. The CDR3 reads CSVRRTGADMAEAFF. DNA for the CDR3: TGCAGCGTCCGTAGGACAGGAGCAGACATGGCTGAAGCTTTCTTT.

The chain recombines TRBV28 with TRBJ1-3, with D possibly matching TRBD1 (5 bases). Trimming left V 5 bases short and J 8 bases short, with 10 bases between. Per the germline V gene, CDR1 is MDHEN and CDR2 is SYDVKM. The CDR3 consists of 12 residues. The CDR3 DNA sequence: TGTGCCAGCAGTCCGGGGGGACACACCATATATTTT. This codes for CASSPGGHTIYF.

The genes are TRBV9 and TRBJ1-6; D remains ambiguous. The germline gives CDR1 SGDLS, CDR2 YYNGEE. The CDR3 has 14 residues. V lost 2 bases to trimming and J lost 8 bases, with 11 bases between them. CDR3 bases: TGTGCCAGCAGCGTCGATGGTCTGGATTCACCCCTCCACTTT. It codes for CASSVDGLDSPLHF.

This rearrangement joins TRBV6-2 or TRBV6-3 to TRBJ2-7, with 10 bases aligning to TRBD1. There are 15 residues in the CDR3. The V gene end was trimmed by 6 bases and the J gene end by 2 bases; junction bases not matched to a gene: 7. CDR1 and CDR2 (germline): MNHEY, SVGEGT. The CDR3 DNA follows: TGTGCCAGCAGACCTGGGACAGGGGCGGCCTACGAGCAGTACGTC. Translation: CASRPGTGAAYEQYV.

The chain has TRBV5-1 and TRBJ2-3, with D possibly being TRBD1 (6 bases). This CDR3 spans 13 amino acids. The ends were cut back, 9 bases at V and 2 bases at J, with 13 bases in the middle. CDR1 is SGHRS and CDR2 is YFSETQ in the germline V gene. The CDR3 loop reads CATADSITDTQYF. The CDR3 bases are TGCGCCACTGCGGACAGCATCACAGATACGCAGTATTTT.

This clone was detected only once. This chain joins TRBV2 and TRBJ1-4, with D unclear. In germline, CDR1 is SNHLY, CDR2 FYNNEI. V lost 6 bases, J lost 0 bases, and 8 bases lay in between. This CDR3 spans 14 amino acids. CDR3 in amino acids: CASSFPATNEKLFF. CDR3 DNA sequence: TGTGCCAGCAGCTTCCCCGCAACTAATGAAAAACTGTTTTTT.

This sequence joins TRBV9 and TRBJ2-3; TRBD2 matches at 11 bases. CDR3 size: 16 residues. Germline V gene lookup returns CDR1 SGDLS and CDR2 YYNGEE. Germline trimming cut 3 bases from V and 3 bases from J; bases unmatched to any gene: 6. CDR3 amino acids: CASSALAGGGTDTQYF. In nucleotides, the CDR3 is TGTGCCAGCAGCGCTCTAGCGGGAGGAGGGACAGATACGCAGTATTTT.

This clone was recorded once. The chain employs TRBV19 and TRBJ2-2; D is perhaps TRBD2 (7 bases). Germline V gene data show CDR1 as LNHDA and CDR2 as SQIVND (reference sequence). This CDR3 has 15 amino acids. The V end was cut by 10 bases, the J end by 0 bases, with 15 bases between. In DNA form, the CDR3 reads TGTGCCATTCCAGCGGGACAATCGAACACCGGGGAGCTGTTTTTT. This sequence encodes CAIPAGQSNTGELFF. The full variable domain, in which reference TRBV19 and TRBJ2-2 provide the parts outside the CDR3, is DGGITQSPKYLFRKEGQNVTLSCEQNLNHDAMYWYRQDPGQGLRLIYYSQIVNDFQKGDIAEGYSVSREKKESFPLTVTSAQKNPTAFYLCAIPAGQSNTGELFFGEGSRLTVL.

As for this clone: The sample carries other DNA sequences with the same CDR3. This chain links TRBV5-1 with TRBJ1-2; a possible D gene is TRBD1 (6 bases). V lost 5 bases, J lost 4 bases, and 12 bases lay in between. The germline CDR1 and CDR2 sequences are SGHRS and YFSETQ. The CDR3 loop spans 13 amino acids. In DNA form, the CDR3 reads TGCGCCAGCAGTAGTCAGGGGACCTATGGCTACACCTTC. It is translated as CASSSQGTYGYTF. The full variable domain, completed using reference TRBV5-1 and TRBJ1-2, is KAGVTQTPRYLIKTRGQQVTLSCSPISGHRSVSWYQQTPGQGLQFLFEYFSETQRNKGNFPGRFSGRQFSNSRSEMNVSTLELGDSALYLCASSSQGTYGYTFGSGTRLTVV.

CDR3 in amino acids: CASRGQTGPGGYTF. The DNA of the CDR3 is TGTGCCAGTAGAGGGCAGACAGGGCCGGGGGGCTACACCTTC. The chain couples TRBV19 to TRBJ1-2; TRBD1 aligns across 7 bases. This CDR3 contains 14 residues. Germline CDR1 and CDR2: LNHDA and SQIVND (reference sequence). V lost 6 bases to trimming and J lost 8 bases; unmatched junction nucleotides: 12.

This rearrangement joins TRBV2 to TRBJ1-5; TRBD1 is a possible D gene (5 bases). Germline V gene lookup returns CDR1 SNHLY and CDR2 FYNNEI. Trimming took off 3 bases at V and 7 bases at J, with 19 bases between the two ends. CDR3 length: 16 residues. The CDR3 is CASSEEGPQGGQPQHF. The CDR3 DNA is TGTGCCAGCAGTGAGGAAGGTCCGCAGGGAGGACAGCCCCAGCATTTT.

The rearrangement links TRBV3-1 (or the pseudogene TRBV3-2) to TRBJ2-3; 7 positions agree with TRBD2. Trimming at V came to 4 bases and at J to 8 bases, leaving 9 bases not matched to a gene. Germline-derived CDR1 and CDR2 are LGHDT and YNNKEL (reference sequence). CDR3 length: 14 amino acids. CDR3 sequence reads: CASSPTSAGGTQYF. The CDR3 DNA follows: TGTGCCAGCAGCCCCACTAGCGCGGGCGGTACGCAGTATTTT.

J is TRBJ2-5 and V is TRBV6-5, with D uncertain. CDR3 size: 13 residues. The ends were cut back, 6 bases at V and 1 base at J, with 9 bases in the middle. In germline, CDR1 is MNHEY, CDR2 SVGAGI. CDR3 sequence: CASRDGSQETQYF. In nucleotides, the CDR3 is TGTGCCAGCAGGGACGGGTCCCAAGAGACCCAGTACTTC.

The J gene is TRBJ1-1, the V gene TRBV7-3; D gene unclear. The CDR3 contains 14 residues. V lost 2 bases, J lost 3 bases, and 10 bases lay in between. From germline, CDR1 is SGHTA and CDR2 FQGTGA. The CDR3 is CASSLLSGDTEAFF. The CDR3 DNA is TGTGCCAGCAGCTTACTATCCGGAGACACTGAAGCTTTCTTT.

This chain joins TRBV24-1 and TRBJ1-1, with 7 bases that match TRBD1. This CDR3 region has 15 residues. With 2 bases clipped from V and 4 bases from J, the junction kept 6 bases outside the gene matches. Germline CDR1 and CDR2: KGHDR and SFDVKD. The CDR3 sequence is CATSDSGQPVTEAFF. The DNA for the CDR3 is TGTGCCACCAGTGATTCGGGACAGCCGGTCACTGAAGCTTTCTTT.

The chain couples TRBV19 to TRBJ2-1; TRBD1 agrees at 8 bases. Germline V CDR1 and CDR2: LNHDA, SQIVND (reference sequence). Trimming cost V 9 bases and J 9 bases; bases outside gene matches: 13. The CDR3 runs to 14 residues. This CDR3 is CASSRETGVFEQFF. The CDR3, as DNA: TGTGCCAGCAGCCGGGAGACAGGGGTATTTGAGCAGTTCTTC. Together with reference TRBV19 and TRBJ2-1, the CDR3 gives the full variable domain: DGGITQSPKYLFRKEGQNVTLSCEQNLNHDAMYWYRQDPGQGLRLIYYSQIVNDFQKGDIAEGYSVSREKKESFPLTVTSAQKNPTAFYLCASSRETGVFEQFFGPGTRLTVL.